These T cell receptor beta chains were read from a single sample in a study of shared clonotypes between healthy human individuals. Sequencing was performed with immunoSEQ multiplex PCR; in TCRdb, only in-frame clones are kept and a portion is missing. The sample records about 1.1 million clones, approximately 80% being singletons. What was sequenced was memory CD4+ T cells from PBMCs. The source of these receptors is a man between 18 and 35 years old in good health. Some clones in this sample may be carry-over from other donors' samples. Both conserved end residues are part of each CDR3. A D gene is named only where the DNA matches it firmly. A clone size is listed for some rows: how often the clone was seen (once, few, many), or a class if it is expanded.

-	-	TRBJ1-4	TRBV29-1	CSVLGSRGEKLFF	TGCAGCGTTCTCGGGTCTCGGGGCGAAAAACTGTTTTTT
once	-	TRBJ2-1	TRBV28	CASSLGVPNEQFF	TGTGCCAGCAGCCTCGGTGTTCCAAATGAGCAGTTCTTC
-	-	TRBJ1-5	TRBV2	CASTYSNQPQHF	TGTGCCAGCACCTATAGCAATCAGCCCCAGCATTTT
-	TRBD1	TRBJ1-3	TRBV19	CASSTGESSGNTIYF	TGTGCCAGTAGCACAGGGGAAAGCTCTGGAAACACCATATATTTT
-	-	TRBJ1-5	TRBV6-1	CASSDWGRGGNQPQHF	TGTGCCAGCAGTGACTGGGGGAGGGGGGGCAATCAGCCCCAGCATTTT
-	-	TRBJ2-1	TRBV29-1	CSVDRGNEQFF	TGCAGCGTTGACAGGGGCAATGAGCAGTTCTTC
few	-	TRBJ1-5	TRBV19	CASSTWDAGPQHF	TGTGCCAGTAGTACCTGGGACGCAGGTCCCCAGCATTTT
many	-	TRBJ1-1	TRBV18	CASSQQQNTEAFF	TGTGCCAGCTCTCAACAGCAGAACACTGAAGCTTTCTTT
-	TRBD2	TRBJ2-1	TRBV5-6	CASTPPPGLAGGNEQFF	TGTGCCAGCACCCCTCCCCCCGGACTAGCGGGAGGGAATGAGCAGTTCTTC
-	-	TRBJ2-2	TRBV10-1	CASSGRAGELFF	TGCGCCAGCAGTGGTAGGGCCGGGGAGCTGTTTTTT
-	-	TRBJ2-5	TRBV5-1	CASSLHRGEETQYF	TGCGCCAGCAGCTTGCATAGGGGCGAAGAGACCCAGTACTTC
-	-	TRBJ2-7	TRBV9	CASSVVPGGAYEQYF	TGTGCCAGCAGCGTAGTCCCTGGCGGGGCCTACGAGCAGTACTTC
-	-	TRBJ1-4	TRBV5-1	CASSLRTGGEKLFF	TGCGCCAGCTCACTCAGGACTGGGGGGGAAAAACTGTTTTTT
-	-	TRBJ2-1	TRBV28	CASSSGRVYDNEQFF	TGTGCCAGCAGTTCGGGCAGGGTATACGACAATGAGCAGTTCTTC
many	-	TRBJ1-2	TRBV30	CAWRESGGFSYGYTF	TGTGCCTGGAGGGAGAGTGGGGGTTTTTCCTATGGCTACACCTTC
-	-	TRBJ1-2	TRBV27	CASSLSSTVGGYTF	TGTGCCAGCAGTTTATCGTCGACGGTTGGAGGCTACACCTTC
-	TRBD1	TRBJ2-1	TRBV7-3	CASSPGTGDEQFF	TGTGCCAGCAGTCCCGGGACAGGGGATGAGCAGTTCTTC
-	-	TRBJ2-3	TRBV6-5	CASSYTPWTDTQYF	TGTGCCAGCAGTTACACTCCGTGGACAGATACGCAGTATTTT
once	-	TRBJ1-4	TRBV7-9	CASSFDSGGDEKLFF	TGTGCCAGCAGCTTCGACAGTGGGGGGGATGAAAAACTGTTTTTT
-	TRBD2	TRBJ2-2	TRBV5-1	CASRGLAGDTGELFF	TGCGCCAGCAGGGGACTAGCGGGAGACACCGGGGAGCTGTTTTTT
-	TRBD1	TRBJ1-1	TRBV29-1	CSVRQGWGMNTEAFF	TGCAGCGTCCGACAGGGGTGGGGTATGAACACTGAAGCTTTCTTT
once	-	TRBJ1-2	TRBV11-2	CASSLRQGYGYTF	TGTGCCAGCAGCTTGAGGCAGGGGTATGGCTACACCTTC
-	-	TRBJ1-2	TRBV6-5	CASRPGQNYGYTF	TGTGCCAGCAGACCTGGACAGAACTATGGCTACACCTTC
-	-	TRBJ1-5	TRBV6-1	CASSESRIYSRGGAIVGNQPQHF	TGTGCCAGCAGTGAATCCCGAATTTACTCACGGGGAGGGGCGATTGTGGGCAATCAGCCCCAGCATTTT
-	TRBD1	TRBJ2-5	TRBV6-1	CASYRTGRPETQYF	TGTGCCAGCTATCGGACAGGTCGGCCAGAGACCCAGTACTTC
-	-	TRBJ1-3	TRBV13	CASSVKAQGRNSGNTIYF	TGTGCCAGCAGCGTCAAAGCACAGGGCCGTAACTCTGGAAACACCATATATTTT
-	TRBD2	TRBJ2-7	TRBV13	CASGFLFMAGVRGEQYF	TGTGCCAGCGGGTTCCTCTTTATGGCGGGAGTCCGAGGGGAGCAGTACTTC
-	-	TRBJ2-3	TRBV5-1	CASSFSGSTDTQYF	TGCGCCAGCAGCTTCTCCGGCAGCACGGATACGCAGTATTTT
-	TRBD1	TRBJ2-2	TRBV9	CASSWGQGAPNTGELFF	TGTGCCAGCAGCTGGGGACAGGGGGCCCCGAACACCGGGGAGCTGTTTTTT
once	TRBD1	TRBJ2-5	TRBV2	CARDRYQETQYF	TGTGCCAGGGACAGGTACCAAGAGACCCAGTACTTC
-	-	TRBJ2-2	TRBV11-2	CASSLRVGGELFF	TGTGCCAGCAGCTTACGGGTCGGCGGGGAGCTGTTTTTT
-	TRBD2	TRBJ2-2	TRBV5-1	CASSFRPSGNTGELFF	TGCGCCAGCAGCTTTAGGCCTAGCGGGAACACCGGGGAGCTGTTTTTT
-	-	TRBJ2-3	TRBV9	CASSPTGDIDTQYF	TGTGCCAGCAGCCCGACCGGGGATATAGATACGCAGTATTTT
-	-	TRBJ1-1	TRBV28	CASSSGAVGRAAFF	TGTGCCAGCAGTTCGGGGGCAGTGGGGAGGGCAGCTTTCTTT
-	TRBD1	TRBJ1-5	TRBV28	CASSEAQGNSNQPQHF	TGTGCCAGCTCGGAAGCACAGGGGAATAGCAATCAGCCCCAGCATTTT
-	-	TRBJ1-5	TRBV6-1	CASSPLGFSGQPQHF	TGTGCCAGCAGTCCCCTTGGGTTTTCCGGTCAGCCCCAGCATTTT
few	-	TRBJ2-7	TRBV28	CASIKSWGRYEQYF	TGTGCCAGCATAAAGTCGTGGGGCCGCTACGAGCAGTACTTC
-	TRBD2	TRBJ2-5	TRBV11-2	CASSYGTGGKETQYF	TGTGCCAGCAGCTATGGTACGGGAGGTAAAGAGACCCAGTACTTC
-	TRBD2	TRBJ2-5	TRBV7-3	CASSSPGLAGGTPRETQYF	TGTGCCAGCAGCTCCCCTGGACTAGCGGGAGGAACGCCAAGGGAGACCCAGTACTTC
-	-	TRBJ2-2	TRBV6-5	CASSGDGARTGELFF	TGTGCCAGCAGCGGGGATGGTGCCCGAACCGGGGAGCTGTTTTTT
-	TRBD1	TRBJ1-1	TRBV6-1	CASRRQGAVAFF	TGTGCCAGCAGGCGACAGGGGGCTGTGGCTTTCTTT
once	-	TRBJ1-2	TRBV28	CASSLGQGTTNYGYTF	TGTGCCAGCAGCCTAGGGCAGGGGACGACTAACTATGGCTACACCTTC
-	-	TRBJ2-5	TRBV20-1	CSARKETQYF	TGCAGTGCTAGAAAAGAGACCCAGTACTTC
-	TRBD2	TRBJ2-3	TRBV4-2	CASSQVAGVGTDTQYF	TGTGCCAGCAGCCAAGTAGCGGGAGTGGGCACAGATACGCAGTATTTT
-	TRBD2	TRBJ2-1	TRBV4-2	CASSQDFSGRSLRNEQFF	TGTGCCAGCAGCCAAGATTTCAGCGGGAGGTCCCTTCGGAATGAGCAGTTCTTC
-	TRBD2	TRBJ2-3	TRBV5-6	CASSLTGREKTDTQYF	TGTGCCAGCAGCTTGACCGGGAGGGAAAAAACAGATACGCAGTATTTT
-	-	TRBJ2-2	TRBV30	CAWIARTTGELFF	TGTGCCTGGATTGCCAGGACCACCGGGGAGCTGTTTTTT
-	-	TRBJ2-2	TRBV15	CATSRDFVPNTGELFF	TGTGCCACCAGCAGAGATTTCGTTCCGAACACCGGGGAGCTGTTTTTT
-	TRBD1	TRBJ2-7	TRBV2	CASSIQGASSYEQYF	TGTGCCAGCAGTATACAGGGGGCCAGCTCCTACGAGCAGTACTTC
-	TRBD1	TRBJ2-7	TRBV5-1	CASSLRQGAHEQYF	TGCGCCAGCAGCCTCAGACAGGGGGCCCACGAGCAGTACTTC
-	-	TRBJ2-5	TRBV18	CASSPDIQETQYF	TGTGCCAGCTCACCAGACATCCAAGAGACCCAGTACTTC
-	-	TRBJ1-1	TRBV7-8	CASSPRHSPAFMNTEAFF	TGTGCCAGCAGCCCTCGCCACAGCCCCGCTTTCATGAACACTGAAGCTTTCTTT
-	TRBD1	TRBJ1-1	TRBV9	CASSVGQGSEAFF	TGTGCCAGCAGCGTCGGACAGGGTTCTGAAGCTTTCTTT
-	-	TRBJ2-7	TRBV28	CASRTPIGYEQYF	TGTGCCAGCAGGACCCCCATTGGTTACGAGCAGTACTTC
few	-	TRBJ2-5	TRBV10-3	CAISARAQETQYF	TGTGCCATCAGTGCCAGGGCCCAAGAGACCCAGTACTTC
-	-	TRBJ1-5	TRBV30	CAWNAVFSQPQHF	TGTGCCTGGAATGCGGTTTTTAGTCAGCCCCAGCATTTT
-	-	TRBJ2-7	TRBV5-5	CASSLEGLLYEQYF	TGTGCCAGCAGCTTGGAGGGACTGCTGTACGAGCAGTACTTC
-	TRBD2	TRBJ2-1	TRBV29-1	CSVSSGTGEFF	TGCAGCGTTAGTAGCGGGACCGGGGAGTTCTTC
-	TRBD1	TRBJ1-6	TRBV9	CASSSLGDRVYSPLHF	TGTGCCAGCAGCTCATTGGGGGACAGGGTCTATTCACCCCTCCACTTT